The 8 T cell receptor beta chains in this list originate from one sample, sequenced in a study of blood T cell repertoires in COVID-19. Generated by immunoSEQ multiplex PCR, the TCRdb table keeps only in-frame clones and is missing some. The sample includes fewer than 85,000 clones, roughly 85% of them seen just once. Sequencing was carried out using peripheral blood. The receptors were sampled from a man of 80 years or more with acute or convalescent COVID-19.

The CDR3 DNA sequence: TGTGCCAGCAGCTTAGCAAGGTCAGGAGGAAACACCATATATTTT. Its translation: CASSLARSGGNTIYF. The rearrangement joins TRBV7-2 to TRBJ1-3; D gene unclear. This CDR3 is 15 amino acids long. The germline gives CDR1 SGHTA, CDR2 FQGNSA. The V end lost 0 bases, the J end lost 4 bases, and 10 bases lay between the germline ends.

In this sample, this clone turned up a few times. The same CDR3 arises from other DNA sequences in this sample as well. This sequence joins TRBV7-3 and TRBJ1-1; TRBD1 is a possible D gene (6 bases). Germline V gene lookup returns CDR1 SGHTA and CDR2 FQGTGA. Between the trimmed V and J ends, which lost 4 bases and 0 bases, there was a span of 9 bases. The CDR3 has 14 amino acids. CDR3 protein: CASSSTGVNTEAFF. The CDR3, as DNA: TGTGCCAGCAGCTCGACAGGTGTGAACACTGAAGCTTTCTTT.

This clone was detected only a few times. The V gene is TRBV24-1, the J gene TRBJ2-7, with 9 bases that match TRBD1. The junction had 9 bases not matched to a gene; V was cut back by 4 bases and J by 6 bases. In germline, CDR1 is KGHDR, CDR2 SFDVKD. CDR3 length: 15 residues. The DNA of the CDR3 is TGTGCCACCAGTGAGGCCGGGACAGGGTCTCCCGAGCAGTACTTC. Its translation: CATSEAGTGSPEQYF.

This clone is a singleton in its sample. CDR3 sequence (DNA): TGTGCCAGCAGCTTAAATGGTGCAGGTTATGAAAAACTGTTTTTT. It translates to CASSLNGAGYEKLFF. The rearrangement links TRBV7-9 to TRBJ1-4, with D unresolved. The germline gives CDR1 SEHNR, CDR2 FQNEAQ (reference sequence). The CDR3 is 15 residues long. V dropped 2 bases and J dropped 6 bases, with 13 bases sitting between them.

The V gene is TRBV11-2, the J gene TRBJ2-3; D possibly corresponds to TRBD2 (6 bases). V was pared by 5 bases and J by 10 bases, with 10 bases between. Germline-derived CDR1 and CDR2 are SGHAT and FQNNGV. The CDR3 totals 11 residues. The CDR3 sequence is CASSPGGAQYF. CDR3 sequence (DNA): TGTGCCAGCAGCCCCGGAGGGGCGCAGTATTTT.

This chain links TRBV19 with TRBJ2-2; D call uncertain. Germline CDR1 LNHDA, CDR2 SQIVND (reference sequence). Trimming shortened V by 4 bases and J by 0 bases, and 6 bases separated the two germline ends. CDR3 length equals 14 residues. The CDR3 DNA reads as TGTGCCAGTAGTACGCGAACGAACACCGGGGAGCTGTTTTTT. Protein: CASSTRTNTGELFF.

This sequence joins TRBV5-8 and TRBJ2-1; D gene ambiguous. From germline, CDR1 is SGHTS and CDR2 YDEGEE. The CDR3 has 14 residues. Trimming cost V 1 base and J 0 bases, with 5 bases left between them. This CDR3 reads CASSLSSSYNEQFF. The CDR3 DNA reads as TGTGCCAGCAGCTTGTCGAGCTCCTACAATGAGCAGTTCTTC.

This clone was found a few times. This CDR3 is also generated by other DNA sequences in the sample. The chain carries TRBV6-6 and TRBJ2-7; 7 nucleotides agree with TRBD1. The germline V gene encodes CDR1 MNHNY and CDR2 SVGAGI (reference sequence). V gave up 6 bases and J gave up 5 bases; unmatched junction bases: 4. This CDR3 contains 12 residues. The CDR3 nucleotides read TGTGCCAGCAGCACCACAGGGGACGAGCAGTACTTC. Its translation: CASSTTGDEQYF.